This T cell receptor beta chain is from a study of cytomegalovirus exposure and HLA in healthy donors. Study context: The use of the same platform for the 95 to 150 validation repertoires and the 650 to 850 first-cohort repertoires was reported by a later analysis. Study conclusions and caveats: Researchers counted roughly 160 TCR beta chains as cytomegalovirus-associated. CMV antigen specificity was confirmed in vitro for three CMV-associated chains.

Concerning this clone itself: The antigen is undetermined.

TCRdb's copy holds only in-frame clones and misses some; the assay was immunoSEQ multiplex PCR. The data show 170,000 or so clones, 80% to 85% seen once. The donors were in the approximately 130-subject validation cohort; that cohort was separate from the roughly 700-subject first cohort. V lost 6 bases, J lost 7 bases, and 10 bases lay in between. Germline loops: CDR1 KGHSH, CDR2 LQKENI. The CDR3 is made up of 12 amino acids. V gene TRBV18 combines with J gene TRBJ1-5; no reliable D call. Material: PBMCs. This TCR came from a woman aged 18 to 35 in good health and CMV-seropositive. The CDR3 nucleotides are TGTGCCAGCTCCCTTTACAAGCAGCCCCAGCATTTT. Protein: CASSLYKQPQHF.